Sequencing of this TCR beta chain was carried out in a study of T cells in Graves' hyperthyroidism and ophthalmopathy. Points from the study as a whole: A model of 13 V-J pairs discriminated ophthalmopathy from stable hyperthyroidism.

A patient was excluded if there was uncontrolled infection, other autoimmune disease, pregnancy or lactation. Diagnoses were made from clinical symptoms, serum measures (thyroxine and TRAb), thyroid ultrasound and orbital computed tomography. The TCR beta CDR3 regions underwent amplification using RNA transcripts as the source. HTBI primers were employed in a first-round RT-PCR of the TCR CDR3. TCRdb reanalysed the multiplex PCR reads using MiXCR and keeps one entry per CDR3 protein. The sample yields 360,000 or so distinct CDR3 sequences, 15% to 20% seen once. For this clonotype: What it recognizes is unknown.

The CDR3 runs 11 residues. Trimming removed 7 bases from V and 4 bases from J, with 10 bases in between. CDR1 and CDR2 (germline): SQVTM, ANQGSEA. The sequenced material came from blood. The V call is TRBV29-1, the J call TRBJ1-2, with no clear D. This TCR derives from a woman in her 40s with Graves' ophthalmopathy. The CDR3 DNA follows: TGCAGCGCGACACCCCTCTATGGCTACACCTTC. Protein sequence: CSATPLYGYTF.